The present entry profiles one T cell receptor (beta chain) with its context. CDR1 is KGHDR and CDR2 is SFDVKD in the germline V gene. This CDR3 region has 14 residues. Trimming took off 6 bases at V and 5 bases at J, with 13 bases between the two ends. In the authors' methods: Estimated nucleated cell counts came from reference gene primer amplification. Produced via immunoSEQ multiplex PCR; TCRdb's table is partial and in-frame only. D and trimming come from the DNA, and the V and J calls and clone size come from that table. Among some 150,000 clones listed, roughly 81% were seen once. This specimen comes from a study of blood T cell repertoires in COVID-19. Looking at the study overall: Researchers got acute and convalescent COVID-19 samples from the United States, Italy and Spain. T cells, B-cell-depleted T cells, or PBMCs supplied cDNA or gDNA.

The sequence came from a human donor with acute or convalescent COVID-19. The donor label of this sample is uncertain. The chain employs TRBV24-1 and TRBJ1-5; no clear D. Input material: peripheral blood. The CDR3 loop reads CATSPRGLDQPQHF. The CDR3 DNA follows: TGTGCCACCAGTCCGAGAGGGTTGGATCAGCCCCAGCATTTT.